This TCR beta chain was identified during a study of blood T cell repertoires in COVID-19. Study-level information: Samples representing acute and convalescent COVID-19 were sourced from the United States, Italy and Spain. PBMCs, B-cell-depleted T cells, or T cells were the source of the cDNA or gDNA that made up the material.

Per the original methods: Amplification from reference gene primers served as the basis for estimated nucleated cell counts. This table comes from immunoSEQ multiplex PCR, and its TCRdb copy is limited to in-frame clones, with some not included. V and J calls plus clone size are reproduced from that table; the DNA served to infer D and trimming. The data hold around 56,000 clones, with approximately 88% observed a single time. V dropped 3 bases and J dropped 5 bases, with 10 bases sitting between them. There are 13 residues in the CDR3. The sequenced sample consisted of peripheral blood. This TCR derives from a human donor in a cohort sampled during active COVID-19. V gene TRBV12-3 or TRBV12-4 combines with J gene TRBJ1-2, with no clear D. The CDR3: CASSFRRGYGYTF. DNA of the CDR3: TGTGCCAGCAGTTTCCGCAGAGGTTATGGCTACACCTTC.